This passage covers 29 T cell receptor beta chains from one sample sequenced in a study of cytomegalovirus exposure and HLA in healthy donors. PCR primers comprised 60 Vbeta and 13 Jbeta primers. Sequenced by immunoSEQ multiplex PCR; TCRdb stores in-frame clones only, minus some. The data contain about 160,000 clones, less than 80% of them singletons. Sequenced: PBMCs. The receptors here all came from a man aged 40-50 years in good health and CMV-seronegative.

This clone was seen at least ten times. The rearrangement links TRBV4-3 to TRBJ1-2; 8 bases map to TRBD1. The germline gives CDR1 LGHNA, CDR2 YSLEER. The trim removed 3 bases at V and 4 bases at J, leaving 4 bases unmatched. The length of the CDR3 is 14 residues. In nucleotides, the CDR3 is TGCGCCAGCAGCCAGAGCAGGGGGCCCTATGGCTACACCTTC. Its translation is CASSQSRGPYGYTF.

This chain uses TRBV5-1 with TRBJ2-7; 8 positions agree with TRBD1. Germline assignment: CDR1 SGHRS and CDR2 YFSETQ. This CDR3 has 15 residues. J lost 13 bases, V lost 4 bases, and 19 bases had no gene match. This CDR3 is CASSTEEKTGGNRYF. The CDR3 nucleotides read TGCGCCAGCAGCACGGAGGAAAAAACAGGGGGAAACCGATACTTC.

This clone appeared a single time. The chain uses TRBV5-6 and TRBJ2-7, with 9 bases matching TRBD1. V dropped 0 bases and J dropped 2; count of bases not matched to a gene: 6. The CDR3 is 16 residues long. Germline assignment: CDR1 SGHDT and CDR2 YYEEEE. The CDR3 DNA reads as TGTGCCAGCAGCTTGGGAACGGGACAGGGCACCTACGAGCAGTACTTC. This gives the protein CASSLGTGQGTYEQYF.

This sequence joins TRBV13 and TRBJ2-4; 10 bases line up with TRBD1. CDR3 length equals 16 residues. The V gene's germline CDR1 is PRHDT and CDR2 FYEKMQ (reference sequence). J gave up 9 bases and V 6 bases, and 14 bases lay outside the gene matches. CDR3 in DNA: TGTGCCAGCAGTCGACCGGGACAGGGGAGGATGGGCATTCAGTACTTC. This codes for CASSRPGQGRMGIQYF. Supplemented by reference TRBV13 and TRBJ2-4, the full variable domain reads AAGVIQSPRHLIKEKRETATLKCYPIPRHDTVYWYQQGPGQDPQFLISFYEKMQSDKGSIPDRFSAQQFSDYHSELNMSSLELGDSALYFCASSRPGQGRMGIQYFGAGTRLSVL.

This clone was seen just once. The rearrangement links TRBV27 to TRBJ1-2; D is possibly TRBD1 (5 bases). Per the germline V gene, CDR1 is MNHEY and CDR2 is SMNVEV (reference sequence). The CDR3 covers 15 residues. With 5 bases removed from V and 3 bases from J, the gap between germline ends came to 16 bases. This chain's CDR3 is CASSPRPGGDYGYTF. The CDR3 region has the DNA TGTGCCAGCAGTCCCAGACCGGGGGGGGACTATGGCTACACCTTC.

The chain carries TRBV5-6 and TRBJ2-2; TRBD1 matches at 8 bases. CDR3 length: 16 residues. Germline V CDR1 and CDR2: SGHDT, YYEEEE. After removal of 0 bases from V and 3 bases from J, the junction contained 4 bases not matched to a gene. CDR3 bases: TGTGCCAGCAGCTTGGCAGGGGGCGCGGACACCGGGGAGCTGTTTTTT. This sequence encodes CASSLAGGADTGELFF.

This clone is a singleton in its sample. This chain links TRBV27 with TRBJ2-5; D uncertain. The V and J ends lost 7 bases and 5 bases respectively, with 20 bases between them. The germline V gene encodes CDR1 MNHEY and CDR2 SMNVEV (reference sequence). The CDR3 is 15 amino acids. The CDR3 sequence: CASTSYSGSLETQYF. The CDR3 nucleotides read TGTGCCAGCACCTCATACTCAGGTTCTTTGGAGACCCAGTACTTC.

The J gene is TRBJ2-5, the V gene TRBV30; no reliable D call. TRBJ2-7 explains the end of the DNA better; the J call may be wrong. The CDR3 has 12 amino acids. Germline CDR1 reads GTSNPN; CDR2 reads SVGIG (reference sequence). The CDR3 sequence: CAWSALGYEQYF. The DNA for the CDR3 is TGTGCCTGGAGTGCTTTGGGCTACGAGCAGTACTTC.

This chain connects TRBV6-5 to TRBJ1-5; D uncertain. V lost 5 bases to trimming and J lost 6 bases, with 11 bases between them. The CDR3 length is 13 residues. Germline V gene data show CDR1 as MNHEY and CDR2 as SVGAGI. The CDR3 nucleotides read TGTGCCAGCAGTCTTGGGTGGAGTCAGCCCCAGCATTTT. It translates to CASSLGWSQPQHF.

This CDR3 is CASSLKLAGLYNEQFF. CDR3 nucleotide sequence: TGTGCCAGCAGCTTAAAACTAGCGGGGCTCTACAATGAGCAGTTCTTC. The V and J genes are TRBV13 and TRBJ2-1; 10 positions match TRBD2. The CDR3 runs to 16 residues. V dropped 2 bases and J dropped 3; count of bases not matched to a gene: 4. The germline CDR1 and CDR2 sequences are PRHDT and FYEKMQ (reference sequence).

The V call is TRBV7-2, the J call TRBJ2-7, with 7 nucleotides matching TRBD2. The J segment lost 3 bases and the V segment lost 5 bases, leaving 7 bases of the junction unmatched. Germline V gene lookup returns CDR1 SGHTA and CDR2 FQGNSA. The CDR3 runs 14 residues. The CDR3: CASSASGMYYEQYF. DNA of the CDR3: TGTGCCAGCAGCGCAAGCGGGATGTACTACGAGCAGTACTTC.

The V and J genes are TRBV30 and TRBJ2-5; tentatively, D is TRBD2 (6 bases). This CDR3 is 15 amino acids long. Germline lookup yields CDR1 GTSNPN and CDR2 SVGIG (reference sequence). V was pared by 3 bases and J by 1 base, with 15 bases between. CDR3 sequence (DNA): TGTGCCTGGAGCAGGTCGGGAGCGCTCCAAGAGACCCAGTACTTC. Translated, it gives CAWSRSGALQETQYF.

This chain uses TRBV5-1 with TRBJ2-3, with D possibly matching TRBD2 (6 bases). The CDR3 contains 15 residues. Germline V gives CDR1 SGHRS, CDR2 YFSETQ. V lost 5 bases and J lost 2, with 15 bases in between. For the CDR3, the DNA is TGCGCCAGCAGTAATTCGGGGAGGTTCACAGATACGCAGTATTTT. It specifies CASSNSGRFTDTQYF.

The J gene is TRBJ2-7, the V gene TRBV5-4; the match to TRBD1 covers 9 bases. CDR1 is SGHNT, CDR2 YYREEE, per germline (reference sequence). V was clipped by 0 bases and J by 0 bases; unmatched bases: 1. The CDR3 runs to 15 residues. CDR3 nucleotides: TGTGCCAGCAGCTTGGGGGGACAGGGCTCCTACGAGCAGTACTTC. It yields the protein CASSLGGQGSYEQYF.

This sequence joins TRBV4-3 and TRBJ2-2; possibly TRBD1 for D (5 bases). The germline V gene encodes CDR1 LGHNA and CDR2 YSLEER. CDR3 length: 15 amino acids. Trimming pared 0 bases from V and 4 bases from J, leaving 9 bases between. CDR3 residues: CASSQEGQFTGELFF. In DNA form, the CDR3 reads TGCGCCAGCAGCCAAGAGGGGCAGTTCACCGGGGAGCTGTTTTTT.

CDR3 region: CSGLTKNIQYF. CDR3 nucleotides: TGCAGTGGACTCACCAAAAACATTCAGTACTTC. V usage is TRBV20-1 and J usage is TRBJ2-4; D ambiguous. The germline V and J ends were trimmed by 7 bases and 2 bases, with 6 bases remaining between them. This CDR3 comprises 11 residues. Germline lookup yields CDR1 DFQATT and CDR2 SNEGSKA (reference sequence).

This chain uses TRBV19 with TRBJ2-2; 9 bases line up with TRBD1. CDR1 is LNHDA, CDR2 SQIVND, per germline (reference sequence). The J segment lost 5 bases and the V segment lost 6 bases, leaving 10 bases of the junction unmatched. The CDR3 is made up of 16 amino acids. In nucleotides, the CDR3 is TGTGCCAGTAGGAGGACAGGGGTAGGGAGTACCGGGGAGCTGTTTTTT. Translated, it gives CASRRTGVGSTGELFF.

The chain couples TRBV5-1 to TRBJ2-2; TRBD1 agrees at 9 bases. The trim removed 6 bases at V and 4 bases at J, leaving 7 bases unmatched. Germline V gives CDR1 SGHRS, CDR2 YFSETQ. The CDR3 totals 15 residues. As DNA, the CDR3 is TGCGCCAGCAAAAGCACAGGGGGCACCACCGGGGAGCTGTTTTTT. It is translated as CASKSTGGTTGELFF. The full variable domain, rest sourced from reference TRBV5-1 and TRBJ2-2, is KAGVTQTPRYLIKTRGQQVTLSCSPISGHRSVSWYQQTPGQGLQFLFEYFSETQRNKGNFPGRFSGRQFSNSRSEMNVSTLELGDSALYLCASKSTGGTTGELFFGEGSRLTVL.

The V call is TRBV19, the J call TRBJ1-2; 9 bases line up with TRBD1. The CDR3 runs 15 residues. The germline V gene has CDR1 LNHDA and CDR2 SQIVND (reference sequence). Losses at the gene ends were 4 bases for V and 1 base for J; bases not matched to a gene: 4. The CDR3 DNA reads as TGTGCCAGTAGTACCCTGGGACAGGGTAACTATGGCTACACCTTC. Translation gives CASSTLGQGNYGYTF.

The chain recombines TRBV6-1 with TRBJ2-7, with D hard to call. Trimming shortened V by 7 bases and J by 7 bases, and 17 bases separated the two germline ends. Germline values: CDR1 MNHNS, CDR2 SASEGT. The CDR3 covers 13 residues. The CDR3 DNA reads TGTGCCAGCATAGCAAATAGCTGGCGGGAGCAGTACTTC. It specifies CASIANSWREQYF.

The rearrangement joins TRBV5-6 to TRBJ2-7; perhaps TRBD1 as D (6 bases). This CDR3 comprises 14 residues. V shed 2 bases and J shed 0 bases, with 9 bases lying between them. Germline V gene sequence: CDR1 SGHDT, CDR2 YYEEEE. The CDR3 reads CASSFDRNSYEQYF. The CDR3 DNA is TGTGCCAGCAGCTTTGACAGGAACTCCTACGAGCAGTACTTC.

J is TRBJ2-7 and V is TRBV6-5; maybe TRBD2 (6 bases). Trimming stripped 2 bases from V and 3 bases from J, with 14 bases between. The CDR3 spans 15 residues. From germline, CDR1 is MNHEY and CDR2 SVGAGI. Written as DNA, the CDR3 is TGTGCCAGCAGTTACCAGACCGGGGGAAACTACGAGCAGTACTTC. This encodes CASSYQTGGNYEQYF.

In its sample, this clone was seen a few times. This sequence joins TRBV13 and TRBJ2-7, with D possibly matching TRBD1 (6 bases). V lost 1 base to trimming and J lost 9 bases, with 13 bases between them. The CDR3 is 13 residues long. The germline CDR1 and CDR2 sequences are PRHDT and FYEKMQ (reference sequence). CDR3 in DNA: TGTGCCAGCAGCTTAGCCGGGGCACAGGGGCAGTACTTC. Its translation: CASSLAGAQGQYF.

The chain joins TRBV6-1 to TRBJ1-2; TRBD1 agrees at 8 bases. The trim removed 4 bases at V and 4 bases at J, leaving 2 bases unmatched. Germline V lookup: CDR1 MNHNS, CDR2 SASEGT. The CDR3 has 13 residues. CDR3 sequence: CASSADRVYGYTF. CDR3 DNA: TGTGCCAGCAGTGCGGACAGGGTCTATGGCTACACCTTC.

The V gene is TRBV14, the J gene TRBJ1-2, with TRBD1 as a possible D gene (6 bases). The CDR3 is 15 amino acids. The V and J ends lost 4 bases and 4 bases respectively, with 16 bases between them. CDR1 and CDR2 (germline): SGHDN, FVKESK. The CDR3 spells CASSPRQEWSYGYTF. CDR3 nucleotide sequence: TGTGCCAGCAGCCCTAGACAGGAATGGAGCTATGGCTACACCTTC.

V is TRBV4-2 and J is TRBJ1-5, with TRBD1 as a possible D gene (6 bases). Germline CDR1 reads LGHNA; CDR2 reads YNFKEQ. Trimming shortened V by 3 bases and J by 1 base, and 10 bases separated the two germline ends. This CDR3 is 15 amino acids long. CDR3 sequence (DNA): TGTGCCAGCAGCCAGACCGGACAGAGCAATCAGCCCCAGCATTTT. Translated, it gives CASSQTGQSNQPQHF.

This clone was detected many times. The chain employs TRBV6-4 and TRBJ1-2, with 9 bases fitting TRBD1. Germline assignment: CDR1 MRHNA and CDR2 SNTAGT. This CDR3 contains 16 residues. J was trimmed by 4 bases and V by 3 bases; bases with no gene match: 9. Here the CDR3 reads CASSEGTGTPSYGYTF. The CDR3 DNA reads TGTGCCAGCAGTGAAGGGACAGGGACCCCTAGCTATGGCTACACCTTC.

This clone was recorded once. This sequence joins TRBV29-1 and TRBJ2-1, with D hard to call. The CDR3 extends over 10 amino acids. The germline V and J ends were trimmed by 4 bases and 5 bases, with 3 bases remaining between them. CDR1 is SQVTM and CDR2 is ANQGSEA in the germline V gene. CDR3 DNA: TGCAGCGTTGCCAACAATGAGCAGTTCTTC. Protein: CSVANNEQFF.

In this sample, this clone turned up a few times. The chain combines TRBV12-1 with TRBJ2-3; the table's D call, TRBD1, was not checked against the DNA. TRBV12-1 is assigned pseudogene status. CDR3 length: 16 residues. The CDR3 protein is CASSFGRTGGTDTQYF. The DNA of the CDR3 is TGTGCCAGCAGCTTTGGTCGGACAGGGGGCACAGATACGCAGTATTTT.